A selection of T cell receptor beta chains follows, all from one sample in a study of blood T cell repertoires in COVID-19. Only in-frame clones appear in the TCRdb table, and some are missing; sequencing was by immunoSEQ multiplex PCR. This table holds hundreds of thousands of clones, around 90% found once. Material for sequencing was PBMCs or T cells enriched from blood (not recorded which). The receptors shown here come from a young woman with acute COVID-19. Each CDR3 is given with its conserved first and last residue. Each record gives: clone size, D gene, J gene, V gene, CDR3 protein, CDR3 DNA. A D gene is named only where the DNA matches it firmly. Clone size is not always given. Where it is, it says once, few, many or a class for expanded clones.

. . TRBJ2-2 TRBV10-3 CAIMEGNTGELFF TGTGCCATCATGGAGGGTAACACCGGGGAGCTGTTTTTT
. TRBD2 TRBJ2-1 TRBV18 CASSPRRLAGVYNEQFF TGTGCCAGCTCACCACGCCGACTAGCGGGAGTCTACAATGAGCAGTTCTTC
. TRBD1 TRBJ1-1 TRBV6-5 CASRGQWTEAFF TGTGCCAGCAGGGGACAGTGGACTGAAGCTTTCTTT
. . TRBJ2-5 TRBV24-1 CATSDVVGGRETQYF TGTGCCACCAGTGATGTCGTGGGAGGCAGAGAGACCCAGTACTTC
few TRBD2 TRBJ2-3 TRBV4-2 CASSQGLAGGPGTDTQYF TGTGCCAGCAGCCAAGGGCTAGCGGGAGGGCCTGGTACAGATACGCAGTATTTT
. . TRBJ1-1 TRBV29-1 CSVERGGNTEAFF TGCAGCGTTGAAAGGGGAGGGAACACTGAAGCTTTCTTT
. TRBD2 TRBJ2-2 TRBV4-1 CASSQAGLAISGELFF TGCGCCAGCAGCCAAGCGGGACTAGCGATATCCGGGGAGCTGTTTTTT
. . TRBJ2-4 TRBV2 CATRSGEAKNIQYF TGTGCCACCCGCTCGGGGGAAGCCAAAAACATTCAGTACTTC
. . TRBJ2-3 TRBV7-8 CAVLLGGETGTDTQYF TGTGCCGTATTGCTCGGGGGTGAGACTGGCACAGATACGCAGTATTTT
once TRBD1 TRBJ1-1 TRBV5-4 CASSSTGVGNTEAFF TGTGCCAGCAGCTCCACAGGGGTAGGGAACACTGAAGCTTTCTTT
. . TRBJ2-3 TRBV7-3 CASSRYRTSTDTQYF TGTGCCAGCAGCCGATACCGGACTAGCACAGATACGCAGTATTTT
. TRBD2 TRBJ2-5 TRBV6-5 CASSYQGGRARETQYF TGTGCCAGCAGTTACCAAGGCGGGAGGGCCCGAGAGACCCAGTACTTC
. . TRBJ2-1 TRBV30 CAWSVLSGFYNEQFF TGTGCCTGGAGTGTACTGAGCGGTTTCTACAATGAGCAGTTCTTC
. TRBD1 TRBJ2-3 TRBV28 CASSPGGAQDTQYF TGTGCCAGCAGCCCAGGGGGCGCACAAGATACGCAGTATTTT
. . TRBJ2-5 TRBV28 CASSLGGVQETQYF TGTGCCAGCAGTTTAGGGGGCGTCCAAGAGACCCAGTACTTC
. TRBD2 TRBJ2-3 TRBV6-2/TRBV6-3 CASSSPVGTILQYF TGTGCCAGCAGTTCTCCCGTCGGGACTATCTTGCAGTATTTT
. . TRBJ2-4 TRBV11-2 CASSLDRSKNIQYF TGTGCCAGCAGCTTAGATCGGTCCAAAAACATTCAGTACTTC
. TRBD2 TRBJ2-3 TRBV2 CASSPLAGVPDTQYF TGTGCCAGCAGTCCCTTAGCGGGAGTCCCAGATACGCAGTATTTT
. . TRBJ2-7 TRBV6-5 CASSPAVRSYEQYF TGTGCCAGCAGTCCGGCGGTCAGAAGCTACGAGCAGTACTTC
. . TRBJ1-5 TRBV19 CASSPGDTGIGGNQPQHF TGTGCCAGTAGTCCAGGGGATACTGGGATTGGCGGGAATCAGCCCCAGCATTTT
medium-sized . TRBJ2-4 TRBV9 CASSVVPPRCAKNIQYF TGTGCCAGCAGCGTAGTCCCCCCGCGGTGCGCCAAAAACATTCAGTACTTC
. . TRBJ1-2 TRBV6-5 CASSYLTSANYGYTF TGTGCCAGCAGTTACCTGACATCTGCTAACTATGGCTACACCTTC
. . TRBJ1-6 TRBV18 CASSPIPYNGIGNSPLHF TGTGCCAGCTCACCAATTCCGTACAATGGCATTGGTAATTCACCCCTCCACTTT
. . TRBJ1-2 TRBV29-1 CSVEDSRGGYTF TGCAGCGTTGAAGACTCCAGGGGTGGCTACACCTTC
. TRBD1 TRBJ2-7 TRBV11-2 CASSYHSGTAVILYF TGTGCCAGCAGCTACCACTCCGGGACAGCCGTGATTTTGTACTTC
once TRBD1 TRBJ2-1 TRBV7-9 CASSLPGTGRYNEQFF TGTGCCAGCAGCTTACCCGGGACAGGGAGATACAATGAGCAGTTCTTC
. . TRBJ2-1 TRBV2 CARSSDYNEQFF TGTGCCAGGTCGAGCGACTACAATGAGCAGTTCTTC
. . TRBJ2-2 TRBV9 CASSVVKTDANTGELFF TGTGCCAGCAGCGTAGTTAAGACAGACGCGAACACCGGGGAGCTGTTTTTT
. TRBD1 TRBJ2-2 TRBV27 CASSYSGTVPTGELFF TGTGCCAGCAGTTACTCCGGGACAGTCCCTACCGGGGAGCTGTTTTTT
. TRBD2 TRBJ2-7 TRBV5-1 CASSSEAGVPYEQYF TGCGCCAGCAGCTCGGAAGCGGGAGTTCCCTACGAGCAGTACTTC
few . TRBJ2-3 TRBV11-2 CASSLVGGLSDTQYF TGTGCCAGCAGCTTAGTAGGGGGTTTGTCAGATACGCAGTATTTT
once . TRBJ1-1 TRBV28 CASSRLGSTEAFF TGTGCCAGCAGCCGCTTAGGGAGCACTGAAGCTTTCTTT
once . TRBJ2-6 TRBV3-1/TRBV3-2 CASSQLRLTDVLTF TGTGCCAGCAGCCAACTCCGGTTAACCGACGTCCTGACTTTC
once TRBD2 TRBJ2-1 TRBV27 CASTQTGLAGRNEQFF TGTGCCAGCACCCAAACTGGACTAGCGGGGAGGAATGAGCAGTTCTTC
. . TRBJ2-1 TRBV28 CASRRGSYNEQFF TGTGCCAGCAGGCGGGGCTCCTACAATGAGCAGTTCTTC
. . TRBJ2-1 TRBV10-2 CASTPRVARKSSYNEQFF TGCGCCAGCACCCCTCGGGTAGCTCGAAAAAGCTCCTACAATGAGCAGTTCTTC
. TRBD2 TRBJ2-7 TRBV4-1 CASSQVDFGLAGYQRYF TGCGCCAGCAGCCAAGTTGACTTCGGCCTAGCGGGGTATCAACGGTACTTC
. . TRBJ1-5 TRBV15 CATSGGASNQPQHF TGTGCCACCAGTGGAGGGGCGAGCAATCAGCCCCAGCATTTT
. TRBD2 TRBJ2-2 TRBV19 CASSIAGGPTGELFF TGTGCCAGTAGTATAGCGGGAGGCCCCACCGGGGAGCTGTTTTTT
once . TRBJ1-5 TRBV30 CAWSSSNQPQHF TGTGCCTGGAGCAGTAGCAATCAGCCCCAGCATTTT
. . TRBJ2-1 TRBV12-3/TRBV12-4 CASSFATNEQFF TGTGCCAGCAGCTTTGCTACTAACGAGCAGTTCTTC
. . TRBJ2-2 TRBV4-3 CASSRGTGPGELFF TGCGCCAGCAGCCGTGGAACAGGGCCCGGGGAGCTGTTTTTT
. TRBD2 TRBJ2-1 TRBV27 CASSYKMGGSGRYANEQFF TGTGCCAGCAGCTACAAAATGGGTGGTAGCGGGAGATACGCAAATGAGCAGTTCTTC
. TRBD1 TRBJ2-1 TRBV7-2 CASSLRTGENEQFF TGTGCCAGCAGCTTAAGGACAGGGGAGAATGAGCAGTTCTTC